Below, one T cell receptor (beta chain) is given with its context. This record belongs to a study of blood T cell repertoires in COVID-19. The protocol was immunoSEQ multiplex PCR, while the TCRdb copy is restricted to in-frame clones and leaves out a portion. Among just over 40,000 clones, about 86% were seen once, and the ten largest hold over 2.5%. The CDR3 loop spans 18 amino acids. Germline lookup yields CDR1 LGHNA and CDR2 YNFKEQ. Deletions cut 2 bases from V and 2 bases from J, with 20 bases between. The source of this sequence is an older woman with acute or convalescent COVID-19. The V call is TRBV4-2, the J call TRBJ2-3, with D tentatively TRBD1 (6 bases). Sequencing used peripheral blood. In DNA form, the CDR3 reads TGTGCCAGCAGCCAAAAAACAGGGACACCAATTTACACAGATACGCAGTATTTT. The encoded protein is CASSQKTGTPIYTDTQYF.